Listed below are T cell receptor beta chains from one sample, sequenced in a study of blood T cell repertoires in COVID-19. The protocol was immunoSEQ multiplex PCR, while the TCRdb copy is restricted to in-frame clones and leaves out a portion. The sample shows more than 120,000 clones, 85% to 90% of them seen only once. Material: peripheral blood. These receptors were taken from a man over 45 who had recovered from COVID-19. The CDR3 runs from the conserved cysteine through the conserved F or W. The D gene is left open where the match is weak. Rows may omit the clone size; those that give it use once, few, many or a size class.

.,TRBV2,TRBJ2-2,.,TGTGCCAGCAGAGGGCCGGGGCAGGGGAATTACGGGGAGCTGTTTTTT,CASRGPGQGNYGELFF
.,TRBV9,TRBJ1-6,once,TGTGCCAGCAGCACCCGCGACGGGAGCTCCTATAATTCACCCCTCCACTTT,CASSTRDGSSYNSPLHF
.,TRBV7-6,TRBJ2-7,few,TGTGCCAGCAGCTTAAGGGGGTCCTACGAGCAGTACTTC,CASSLRGSYEQYF
TRBD2,TRBV5-4,TRBJ2-1,.,TGTGCCAGCAGCAGTGTTAGCGGGGCATACTACAATGAGCAGTTCTTC,CASSSVSGAYYNEQFF
.,TRBV7-7,TRBJ1-2,.,TGTGCTAGCAGTCAACGCCGGGACAAGAGCTACACCTTC,CASSQRRDKSYTF
TRBD2,TRBV6-2/TRBV6-3,TRBJ2-5,.,TGTGCCAGCAGTTACTCGACTAGCGGGGGAGAGACCCAGTACTTC,CASSYSTSGGETQYF
.,TRBV6-2/TRBV6-3,TRBJ1-4,.,TGTGCCAGCAGTTACGACTCACAGGGTGAAAAACTGTTTTTT,CASSYDSQGEKLFF
.,TRBV9,TRBJ1-2,.,TGTGCCAGCAACCAACCCTGGTGGGGCAGGAGTGGCTACACCTTC,CASNQPWWGRSGYTF
.,TRBV2,TRBJ2-4,.,TGTGCCAGCAGGAGTCAGGGGCTTGGGAACATTCAGTACTTC,CASRSQGLGNIQYF
.,TRBV19,TRBJ2-3,.,TGTGCCAGTAGTATAGATTTGAACGCGCTGAGCACAGATACGCAGTATTTT,CASSIDLNALSTDTQYF
.,TRBV11-2,TRBJ2-3,.,TGTGCCAGCAGCTTAGACGATCAGGGTTCTGGGGCCACAGATACGCAGTATTTT,CASSLDDQGSGATDTQYF
.,TRBV12-5,TRBJ2-5,.,TGTGCTAGTGGTACCCCGACAGGGAGGTACCAAGAGACCCAGTACTTC,CASGTPTGRYQETQYF
TRBD2,TRBV19,TRBJ2-7,.,TGTGCCACCCGAGGGACTAGCAACTCCTACGAGCAGTACTTC,CATRGTSNSYEQYF
TRBD2,TRBV7-3,TRBJ2-3,.,TGTGCCAGCAGCTTAAAAGCGGGGAAACCCACAGATACGCAGTATTTT,CASSLKAGKPTDTQYF
TRBD1,TRBV7-9,TRBJ2-7,.,TGTGCCAGCAGCTGGGACAGAATGAACGAGCAGTACTTC,CASSWDRMNEQYF
.,TRBV5-1,TRBJ1-4,.,TGCGCCAGCGGACTTCAGGGGTCAACTAATGAAAAACTGTTTTTT,CASGLQGSTNEKLFF
.,TRBV5-1,TRBJ2-3,once,TGCGCCAGCAGCTTAAGTAGGGGGACAGATACGCAGTATTTT,CASSLSRGTDTQYF
.,TRBV19,TRBJ2-7,once,TGTGCCAGTAGTGGCCGGGACACATCCAAGGGGTACGAGCAGTACTTC,CASSGRDTSKGYEQYF
TRBD1,TRBV19,TRBJ2-1,.,TGTGCCAGTAGTATAAGGAGGGGGGACAGGGAAGGTGAGCAGTTCTTC,CASSIRRGDREGEQFF
.,TRBV12-3/TRBV12-4,TRBJ1-1,.,TGTGCCAGCAGTGTTGACATTACCACTGAAGCTTTCTTT,CASSVDITTEAFF
.,TRBV28,TRBJ2-7,.,TGTGCCAGCAGTGAAAACATAGGGTCGGGAGAGCAGTACTTC,CASSENIGSGEQYF
TRBD1,TRBV7-9,TRBJ2-2,few,TGTGCCAGCAGCACACGACAGGGGGCGCAGACCGGGGAGCTGTTTTTT,CASSTRQGAQTGELFF
.,TRBV7-2,TRBJ1-6,.,TGTGCCAGCAGCTTACTAGGGCAGGGGAATTCACCCCTCCACTTT,CASSLLGQGNSPLHF
.,TRBV27,TRBJ2-7,.,TGTGCCAGCAGCCCGCTGAGGGGGGGCTCCTACGAGCAGTACTTC,CASSPLRGGSYEQYF
.,TRBV7-9,TRBJ1-1,few,TGTGCCAGCAGCACTAGGCGGGGGGCGGGAACTGAAGCTTTCTTT,CASSTRRGAGTEAFF
.,TRBV9,TRBJ1-1,once,TGTGCCAGCAGCGTAGATTCTGGCAGCACTGAAGCTTTCTTT,CASSVDSGSTEAFF
TRBD1,TRBV28,TRBJ1-4,.,TGTGCCAGCAGTCATGCAATAGGACAGGGAAATGAAAAACTGTTTTTT,CASSHAIGQGNEKLFF
.,TRBV19,TRBJ1-2,.,TGTGCCAGTGGGGCGGGGTCCTATGGCTACACCTTC,CASGAGSYGYTF
.,TRBV6-1,TRBJ1-1,.,TGTGCCAGCAGTGAAGCGGGCCTGGCTGAGACTGAAGCTTTCTTT,CASSEAGLAETEAFF
.,TRBV7-9,TRBJ1-1,.,TGTGCCAGCAGCCAGGAGGCGCGGACAGCTGAAGCTTTCTTT,CASSQEARTAEAFF